The 26 T cell receptor beta chains below were found in one sample sequenced in a study of untreated major depressive disorder. Clones were read by immunoSEQ multiplex PCR, and TCRdb kept only the in-frame ones, dropping some. The table has 20,000 or so clones, around 87% seen once. The sample consisted of CD4+ T cells from PBMCs. These receptors were obtained from a woman aged 25 to 39 in good health.

The genes are TRBV15 and TRBJ2-3; tentative D call: TRBD2 (6 bases). Trimming pared 7 bases from V and 0 bases from J, leaving 11 bases between. The CDR3 sequence is 14 residues long. Germline-derived CDR1 and CDR2 are LNHNV and YYDKDF (reference sequence). CDR3 bases: TGTGCCACCAAGCTGGCGGGGAGCACAGATACGCAGTATTTT. Translated: CATKLAGSTDTQYF.

In its sample, this clone was seen once. The CDR3 reads CASSLEAGATNTEAFF. DNA for the CDR3: TGCGCCAGCAGCTTGGAGGCGGGAGCGACGAACACTGAAGCTTTCTTT. The J gene is TRBJ1-1, the V gene TRBV5-1; no clear D gene. This CDR3 is 16 amino acids long. Germline loops: CDR1 SGHRS, CDR2 YFSETQ. The ends were cut back, 0 bases at V and 1 base at J, with 13 bases in the middle.

J is TRBJ2-3 and V is TRBV11-3; D is unresolved. The V gene lost 3 bases and the J gene lost 6 bases, with 4 bases spanning the gap. CDR1 is SGHNT, CDR2 YENEEA, per germline. The CDR3 is 11 residues long. The CDR3 bases are TGTGCCAGCAGCTTTGGTGATACGCAGTATTTT. It codes for CASSFGDTQYF.

This chain connects TRBV4-2 to TRBJ2-5, with D maybe TRBD2 (5 bases). The CDR3 extends over 14 amino acids. Trimming stripped 1 base from V and 2 bases from J, with 8 bases between. Germline loops: CDR1 LGHNA, CDR2 YNFKEQ. The CDR3 reads CASSQGLSQETQYF. For the CDR3, the DNA is TGTGCCAGCAGCCAAGGACTATCTCAAGAGACCCAGTACTTC.

The rearrangement uses TRBV5-4 and TRBJ1-1; D not resolved. CDR1 and CDR2 from the germline V gene are SGHNT and YYREEE (reference sequence). The CDR3 sequence is 13 residues long. Deletions cut 2 bases from V and 5 bases from J, with 10 bases between. DNA for the CDR3: TGTGCCAGCAGCTTTGCAAGAGGGACTGAAGCTTTCTTT. The encoded protein is CASSFARGTEAFF.

This sequence joins TRBV9 and TRBJ2-7; 8 positions agree with TRBD2. The CDR3 runs 14 residues. Germline CDR1 is SGDLS and CDR2 is YYNGEE. V was clipped by 0 bases and J by 4 bases; unmatched bases: 3. The CDR3 DNA follows: TGTGCCAGCAGCGTAGCGGGGGGGCGATACGAGCAGTACTTC. This sequence encodes CASSVAGGRYEQYF.

This chain uses TRBV2 with TRBJ2-7; 7 bases fit TRBD2. Germline V gives CDR1 SNHLY, CDR2 FYNNEI. V lost 6 bases to trimming and J lost 4 bases; unmatched junction nucleotides: 9. The length of the CDR3 is 14 residues. The CDR3 sequence: CASSLGGIAYEQYF. The CDR3 coding sequence is TGTGCCAGCAGCCTCGGGGGGATAGCGTACGAGCAGTACTTC.

J is TRBJ1-2 and V is TRBV6-6, with TRBD1 matching over 7 bases. This CDR3 region has 15 residues. With V trimmed by 6 bases and J by 4 bases, 11 bases remained unmatched. Per germline, CDR1 MNHNY and CDR2 SVGAGI (reference sequence). Written as DNA, the CDR3 is TGTGCCAGCAGCCCCAGGTTGACAGGGAGCTATGGCTACACCTTC. Amino acids: CASSPRLTGSYGYTF.

V is TRBV5-1 and J is TRBJ2-5; 7 bases agree with TRBD1. The germline V gene has CDR1 SGHRS and CDR2 YFSETQ. After removal of 4 bases from V and 6 bases from J, the junction contained 12 bases not matched to a gene. The CDR3 is 15 residues long. CDR3 nucleotides: TGCGCCAGCAGCCCCTCCCCAGACAGGGATAAGACCCAGTACTTC. Translated, it gives CASSPSPDRDKTQYF.

The gene calls are TRBV28 and TRBJ1-5, with 7 bases that match TRBD1. Germline V CDR1 and CDR2: MDHEN, SYDVKM. V dropped 10 bases and J dropped 10; count of bases not matched to a gene: 13. The CDR3 covers 13 residues. The CDR3, as DNA: TGTGCCACCATAGGGGGACAGTGGCGACCCCAGCATTTT. The encoded protein is CATIGGQWRPQHF.

This chain joins TRBV6-6 and TRBJ1-1; D is uncertain. This CDR3 region has 15 residues. Germline V gives CDR1 MNHNY, CDR2 SVGAGI (reference sequence). Trimming left V 6 bases short and J 5 bases short, with 19 bases between. CDR3: CASRNSGQVGTEAFF. CDR3 coding DNA: TGTGCCAGCAGGAACTCGGGCCAGGTGGGTACTGAAGCTTTCTTT.

The table lists this clone with a few counts. This CDR3 reads CASRNSGQVGTEAFF. The CDR3 nucleotides read TGTGCCAGCAGGAACTCGGGCCAGGTGGGTACTGAAGCTTTCTTT. The V and J genes are TRBV6-5 and TRBJ1-1; unclear D gene. This CDR3 contains 15 residues. Per the germline V gene, CDR1 is MNHEY and CDR2 is SVGAGI. V was trimmed by 6 bases and J by 5 bases, leaving 19 bases between them.

V usage is TRBV6-5 and J usage is TRBJ1-2; D ambiguous. There are 12 residues in the CDR3. The germline gives CDR1 MNHEY, CDR2 SVGAGI. V lost 5 bases to trimming and J lost 6 bases, with 10 bases between them. The CDR3 spells CASSGNRDGYTF. The CDR3 DNA reads as TGTGCCAGCAGTGGAAACCGGGATGGCTACACCTTC.

The sample holds one count of this clone. The genes are TRBV7-2 and TRBJ2-1; 9 positions match TRBD2. V shed 5 bases, J shed 2 bases, and the junction held 4 bases outside the gene matches. Germline CDR1 SGHTA, CDR2 FQGNSA. The CDR3 runs 15 residues. This CDR3 is CASSLQRGAYNEQFF. CDR3 sequence (DNA): TGTGCCAGCAGCCTCCAGCGGGGGGCCTACAATGAGCAGTTCTTC.

The V and J genes are TRBV2 and TRBJ1-1; no clear D. V was clipped by 7 bases and J by 3 bases, with 15 bases between them. The CDR3 covers 14 residues. Germline values: CDR1 SNHLY, CDR2 FYNNEI. The CDR3 protein is CASTSRRVYTEAFF. DNA for the CDR3: TGTGCCAGCACCTCGAGAAGAGTTTACACTGAAGCTTTCTTT.

The CDR3 DNA reads as TGTGCCAGCAGTGTGAGTGGGACTGCACGGCCCCAGCATTTT. Its translation is CASSVSGTARPQHF. The chain employs TRBV6-1 and TRBJ1-5; maybe TRBD1 (5 bases). The length of the CDR3 is 14 residues. Germline V gene lookup returns CDR1 MNHNS and CDR2 SASEGT. V was cut by 4 bases and J by 9 bases, with 16 bases left in between.

The chain carries TRBV11-2 and TRBJ2-7; D may be TRBD2 (6 bases). V gave up 3 bases and J gave up 6 bases, with 12 bases separating them. CDR3 length: 13 residues. CDR1 SGHAT and CDR2 FQNNGV come from the germline V gene. The DNA of the CDR3 is TGTGCCAGCAGCTTCAGATTGGGGGGCGAGCAGTACTTC. Translation gives CASSFRLGGEQYF. The full variable domain, in which reference TRBV11-2 and TRBJ2-7 provide the parts outside the CDR3, is EAGVAQSPRYKIIEKRQSVAFWCNPISGHATLYWYQQILGQGPKLLIQFQNNGVVDDSQLPKDRFSAERLKGVDSTLKIQPAKLEDSAVYLCASSFRLGGEQYFGPGTRLTVT.

The chain carries TRBV19 and TRBJ2-2; D is tentatively TRBD1 or TRBD2 (5 bases each). The CDR3 is 14 amino acids. The V gene's germline CDR1 is LNHDA and CDR2 SQIVND (reference sequence). Trimming left V 7 bases short and J 0 bases short, with 9 bases between. The CDR3 region has the DNA TGTGCCAGTAACTGGGGGACGAACACCGGGGAGCTGTTTTTT. Protein sequence: CASNWGTNTGELFF.

CDR3 DNA sequence: TGTGCCAGCAGCGCTAGGGGGGCTGGGTCACCCCTCCACTTT. Its protein product is CASSARGAGSPLHF. This chain connects TRBV2 to TRBJ1-6, with a tentative D call TRBD1 (6 bases). Germline V gene data show CDR1 as SNHLY and CDR2 as FYNNEI. The CDR3 loop spans 14 amino acids. V was shortened by 6 bases and J by 10 bases, with 16 bases between the two germline ends.

The J gene is TRBJ2-7, the V gene TRBV29-1; 10 bases fit TRBD1. Per the germline V gene, CDR1 is SQVTM and CDR2 is ANQGSEA. V was pared by 7 bases and J by 5 bases, with 11 bases of the junction left unmatched. CDR3 length equals 14 residues. CDR3 residues: CSGSRDRGANEQYF. The CDR3 DNA sequence: TGCAGCGGCTCCCGGGACAGGGGTGCCAACGAGCAGTACTTC.

The chain uses TRBV27 and TRBJ1-5; D gene uncertain. CDR3 length: 14 residues. CDR1 and CDR2 (germline): MNHEY, SMNVEV (reference sequence). Trimming removed 3 bases at V and 3 bases at J, with 9 bases between. Written as DNA, the CDR3 is TGTGCCAGCAGTTTGCTCGGGGTCAATCAGCCCCAGCATTTT. Translated: CASSLLGVNQPQHF.

This chain links TRBV21-1 with TRBJ1-6; the tabulated D call, TRBD1, remains unverified against the DNA. TRBV21-1 is tagged as a pseudogene. This CDR3 is 16 amino acids long. The CDR3 DNA follows: TGTGCCAGCAGCAAACGGACAGAGGGTCGAGCATCACCCCTCCACTTT. Translation: CASSKRTEGRASPLHF.

The chain recombines TRBV28 with TRBJ1-2; the D gene is possibly TRBD1 (6 bases). This CDR3 is built from 13 residues. The V and J ends lost 3 bases and 6 bases respectively, with 11 bases between them. Germline V lookup: CDR1 MDHEN, CDR2 SYDVKM. The CDR3 is CASSFQGRNGYTF. CDR3 bases: TGTGCCAGCAGTTTCCAGGGGCGTAATGGCTACACCTTC.

V and J are TRBV30 and TRBJ1-1, with a tentative D call TRBD1 (6 bases). V was trimmed by 0 bases and J by 1 base, leaving 9 bases between them. Germline V gene lookup returns CDR1 GTSNPN and CDR2 SVGIG (reference sequence). This CDR3 spans 14 amino acids. CDR3 DNA sequence: TGTGCCTGGAGTGTGGGACACCCGAACACTGAAGCTTTCTTT. It translates to CAWSVGHPNTEAFF. Based on the CDR3 plus reference TRBV30 and TRBJ1-1, the full variable domain is SQTIHQWPATLVQPVGSPLSLECTVEGTSNPNLYWYRQAAGRGLQLLFYSVGIGQISSEVPQNLSASRPQDRQFILSSKKLLLSDSGFYLCAWSVGHPNTEAFFGQGTRLTVV.

The chain has TRBV19 and TRBJ1-5, with 10 positions matching TRBD1. Germline CDR1 and CDR2: LNHDA and SQIVND (reference sequence). This CDR3 comprises 13 residues. Unmatched junction bases numbered 4, after V lost 9 bases and J lost 5 bases. The CDR3 bases are TGTGCCAGCACCGGGACAGGGGATCAGCCCCAGCATTTT. Its protein product is CASTGTGDQPQHF. The whole variable domain, filled in from reference TRBV19 and TRBJ1-5, reads DGGITQSPKYLFRKEGQNVTLSCEQNLNHDAMYWYRQDPGQGLRLIYYSQIVNDFQKGDIAEGYSVSREKKESFPLTVTSAQKNPTAFYLCASTGTGDQPQHFGDGTRLSIL.

The V and J genes are TRBV2 and TRBJ2-3; 8 nucleotides match TRBD2. The CDR3 has 14 amino acids. V lost 8 bases to trimming and J lost 7 bases; unmatched junction nucleotides: 11. From germline, CDR1 is SNHLY and CDR2 FYNNEI. The CDR3 coding sequence is TGTGCCAGCGAAGGTTCGGGGGGGCCAAATACGCAGTATTTT. Translation: CASEGSGGPNTQYF. Looking up the rest from reference TRBV2 and TRBJ2-3 gives the full variable domain: EPEVTQTPSHQVTQMGQEVILRCVPISNHLYFYWYRQILGQKVEFLVSFYNNEISEKSEIFDDQFSVERPDGSNFTLKIRSTKLEDSAMYFCASEGSGGPNTQYFGPGTRLTVL.